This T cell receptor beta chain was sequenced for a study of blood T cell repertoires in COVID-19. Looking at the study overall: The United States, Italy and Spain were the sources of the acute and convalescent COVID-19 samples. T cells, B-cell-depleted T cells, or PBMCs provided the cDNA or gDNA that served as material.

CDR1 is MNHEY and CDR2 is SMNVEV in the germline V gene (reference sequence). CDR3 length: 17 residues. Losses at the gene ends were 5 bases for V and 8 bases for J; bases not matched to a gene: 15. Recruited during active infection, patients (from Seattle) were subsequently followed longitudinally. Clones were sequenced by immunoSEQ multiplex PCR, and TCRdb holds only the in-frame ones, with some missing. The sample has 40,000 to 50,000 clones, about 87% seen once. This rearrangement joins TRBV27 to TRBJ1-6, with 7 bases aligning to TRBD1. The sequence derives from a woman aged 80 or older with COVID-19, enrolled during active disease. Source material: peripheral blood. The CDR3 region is CASSVFAIQGVDSPLHF. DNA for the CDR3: TGTGCCAGCAGTGTTTTCGCGATCCAGGGGGTTGATTCACCCCTCCACTTT.